These T cell receptor beta chains were read from a single sample in a study of blood T cell repertoires in COVID-19. Clones were read by immunoSEQ multiplex PCR, and TCRdb kept only the in-frame ones, dropping some. This table has about 120,000 clones, 85% to 90% appearing once. Sequenced input: peripheral blood. All receptors derive from a man older than 75 with active or convalescent COVID-19. Both conserved end residues are part of each CDR3. The D gene is left open where the match is weak. Rows may omit the clone size; those that give it use once, few, many or a size class.

v_gene: TRBV28; abundance: NA; j_gene: TRBJ1-5; d_gene: TRBD1; CDR3nt: TGTGCCAGCACCCTGGGGACAGGGTACAATCAGCCCCAGCATTTT; CDR3aa: CASTLGTGYNQPQHF
v_gene: TRBV4-3; abundance: NA; j_gene: TRBJ1-4; d_gene: NA; CDR3nt: TGCGCCAGCAGCCCCGTTCAGGGGTCCGGGTGGGCAACTAATGAAAAACTGTTTTTT; CDR3aa: CASSPVQGSGWATNEKLFF
v_gene: TRBV24-1; abundance: NA; j_gene: TRBJ2-5; d_gene: TRBD2; CDR3nt: TGTGCCACCAGTGAGGCTAGCGGGAGTTTTGAGACCCAGTACTTC; CDR3aa: CATSEASGSFETQYF
v_gene: TRBV4-3; abundance: few; j_gene: TRBJ2-1; d_gene: NA; CDR3nt: TGCGCCAGCAGCTCCAGTTGGGTCGGCGGGCATGAGCAGTTCTTC; CDR3aa: CASSSSWVGGHEQFF
v_gene: TRBV7-2; abundance: NA; j_gene: TRBJ2-1; d_gene: TRBD2; CDR3nt: TGTGCCAGCAGCATAGCCGGGACTAGCGGGCACAATGAGCAGTTCTTC; CDR3aa: CASSIAGTSGHNEQFF
v_gene: TRBV24-1; abundance: NA; j_gene: TRBJ2-7; d_gene: NA; CDR3nt: TGTGCCACCAGTGCTCCCGAACAGGGAACCTACGAGCAGTACTTC; CDR3aa: CATSAPEQGTYEQYF
v_gene: TRBV5-5; abundance: NA; j_gene: TRBJ2-3; d_gene: NA; CDR3nt: TGTGCCAGCAGCTTCGGCCCCAGGGAAGGTACGCAGTATTTT; CDR3aa: CASSFGPREGTQYF
v_gene: TRBV5-1; abundance: NA; j_gene: TRBJ2-5; d_gene: TRBD1; CDR3nt: TGCGCCAGCAGCTCCCGACAGGGGACCGTGGAGACCCAGTACTTC; CDR3aa: CASSSRQGTVETQYF
v_gene: TRBV25-1; abundance: NA; j_gene: TRBJ1-4; d_gene: NA; CDR3nt: TGTGCCAGCAGTGGGGCAGGGCTGCATGAAAAACTGTTTTTT; CDR3aa: CASSGAGLHEKLFF
v_gene: TRBV19; abundance: NA; j_gene: TRBJ1-6; d_gene: NA; CDR3nt: TGTGCCAGTAGTATCGGGACAACCGAGCAGGATTCACCCCTCCACTTT; CDR3aa: CASSIGTTEQDSPLHF
v_gene: TRBV7-2; abundance: NA; j_gene: TRBJ1-1; d_gene: NA; CDR3nt: TGTGCCAGCAGCTTAGTTCCGGAGGACACTGAAGCTTTCTTT; CDR3aa: CASSLVPEDTEAFF
v_gene: TRBV7-2; abundance: few; j_gene: TRBJ2-3; d_gene: TRBD2; CDR3nt: TGTGCCAGCAGCTTAGTAGCGGGGGTGGTAGATACGCAGTATTTT; CDR3aa: CASSLVAGVVDTQYF
v_gene: TRBV5-1; abundance: NA; j_gene: TRBJ2-1; d_gene: TRBD1; CDR3nt: TGCGCCAGCAGCACCGGGACAGGGGGCAATGAGCAGTTCTTC; CDR3aa: CASSTGTGGNEQFF
v_gene: TRBV5-4; abundance: NA; j_gene: TRBJ2-1; d_gene: TRBD2; CDR3nt: TGTGCCAGCAGCTTAGAACTAGCGGGGAGAAATGAGCAGTTCTTC; CDR3aa: CASSLELAGRNEQFF
v_gene: TRBV5-1; abundance: NA; j_gene: TRBJ1-3; d_gene: NA; CDR3nt: TGCGCCAGCAGCCAACAGGGTGCTGGAAACACCATATATTTT; CDR3aa: CASSQQGAGNTIYF
v_gene: TRBV5-1; abundance: NA; j_gene: TRBJ1-2; d_gene: TRBD1; CDR3nt: TGCGCCAGCAGCTGGGGGACAGGGTCGAACTATGGCTACACCTTC; CDR3aa: CASSWGTGSNYGYTF